This T cell receptor (beta chain) was identified in a study of early T cells in non-severe SARS-CoV-2 infection. Across the study: Sequencing input comprised bulk RNA from unsorted whole blood; chain pairing was not available. Study-wide results and caveats: Matches to VDJdb favored anti-spike CD8 responses and missed private and CD4 specificities.

The CDR3 runs 14 residues. Trimming shortened V by 1 base and J by 0 bases, and 10 bases separated the two germline ends. The germline V gene has CDR1 DFQATT and CDR2 SNEGSKA (reference sequence). Separate cDNA molecules each had unique molecular identifiers attached to them. MiXCR, run by TCRdb on the 5' RACE reads, gives a single entry per CDR3 protein. The table records 55,000 to 75,000 distinct CDR3 sequences, 5.9% of them present only once. This clonotype was detected ten times or more. Its specificity is not known. This sequence was found in an adult who was a healthcare worker with PCR-confirmed SARS-CoV-2 infection or an uninfected control (not recorded which). The material sequenced was whole blood, taken at baseline. The chain couples TRBV20-1 to TRBJ2-7; TRBD2 might be the D (6 bases). The CDR3 here is CSARVPGSSYEQYF. The CDR3 DNA reads as TGCAGTGCTAGAGTCCCCGGGAGCTCCTACGAGCAGTACTTC.